The 3 T cell receptor beta chains reported below all come from one sample, sequenced in a study of cytomegalovirus exposure and HLA in healthy donors. The PCR used 60 Vbeta and 13 Jbeta primers. TCRdb's table, derived via immunoSEQ multiplex PCR, lists solely in-frame clones and lacks some. This sample carries 120,000 or so clones, roughly 72% of them seen once, and the ten largest clones take approximately 3.9%. Sequences were obtained from PBMCs. These receptors originate from a man in his forties in good health and CMV-seropositive.

This clone has ten or more counts. The chain links TRBV11-3 to TRBJ1-1; D might be TRBD1 (6 bases). CDR1 and CDR2 from the germline V gene are SGHNT and YENEEA. Trimming cost V 2 bases and J 6 bases, with 10 bases left between them. The CDR3 is made up of 13 amino acids. CDR3 region: CASSLIRGSEAFF. The DNA for the CDR3 is TGTGCCAGCAGCTTAATCAGGGGCTCTGAAGCTTTCTTT.

This chain uses TRBV5-6 with TRBJ2-5; 7 bases match TRBD1. The CDR3 loop spans 14 amino acids. The germline CDR1 and CDR2 sequences are SGHDT and YYEEEE. V lost 4 bases, J lost 5 bases, and 8 bases stayed unmatched. Here the CDR3 reads CASSSPGGWETQYF. CDR3 coding DNA: TGTGCCAGCAGCAGCCCAGGGGGTTGGGAGACCCAGTACTTC.

The chain's CDR3 is CASSPIPQAVYGYTF. The CDR3 DNA follows: TGTGCCAGCTCACCAATCCCGCAGGCAGTCTATGGCTACACCTTC. The chain is built from TRBV18 and TRBJ1-2; unclear D gene. CDR1 is KGHSH and CDR2 is LQKENI in the germline V gene. Trimming took 2 bases from V and 4 from J, leaving 14 bases between them. This CDR3 spans 15 amino acids.